This T cell receptor beta chain was identified during a study of radiation and T cells in renal cell carcinoma (TCRdb year 2020). For the study in its entirety: TCR beta sequencing covered 50 to 55 samples in total, comprising around 25 tumors and approximately 27 peripheral blood samples. The last blood draw happened 4 weeks after radiation, timed to coincide with nephrectomy. A total of about 3.8 million unique CDR3 nucleotide sequences, encoding around 2.7 million unique CDR3 amino acid sequences, were found across all 50 or so samples.

Following the manufacturer's recommendations, the immunoSEQ kit was used to generate TCR beta libraries from genomic DNA. To prepare the libraries, a first multiplex PCR with proprietary primers was run, followed by a second PCR that added unique barcodes, and a bead cleanup was done after each round. A positive control reaction and a negative control reaction, both provided in the kit, were run with every batch of samples. The final libraries were assessed on an Agilent 4200 TapeStation D1000 ScreenTape, pooled by volume, and quantified by qPCR. Sequencing was performed on an Illumina NextSeq500 using a MidOutput 150-cycle cartridge, with 156 Read1 cycles, 15 Index1 cycles, and the kit custom primers. The pooled library was loaded at about 1 pM, with a roughly 21% PhiX control spiked in. In the paper's pipeline: The vendor-processed data were analyzed in R, and a clonotype was defined as all T cells that share the same CDR3 nucleotide sequence. In the clone abundance analyses, frequencies in each sample were normalized to that sample's 10,000 most abundant clones. Before analysis, public T cell clones were removed, and these numbered fewer than five per sample on average. A difference in abundance of at least 32-fold between compartments was used to define tumor-enriched and baseline blood-enriched clonotypes. A beta-binomial differential abundance model was applied to find clonotypes that expanded or contracted between blood time points. Tumor-blood repertoire similarity was measured with the Baroni-Urbani and Buser coefficient, and group comparisons used two-tailed Wilcoxon tests in R. This is the immuneACCESS table as TCRdb keeps it, with only in-frame sequences that have V and J called. A part of the clones is gone; compared with another copy, unresolved V genes explain less than half, and the rest is unexplained. V and J calls plus clone size are reproduced from that table; the DNA served to infer D and trimming. Present in this sample are roughly 100,000 clones, 80% to 90% of which were seen just once. The ten most abundant clones make up around 7.9% of the sample.

Beyond this particular receptor, the publication reports: Dynamics of the blood repertoire were not tracked past 4 weeks after treatment. Because pretreatment tumor biopsies were not available, the study could not determine whether clonotypes were already present within the tumor at baseline. The single-armed trial design could not address effects of radiation dose or scheduling on the TCR repertoire. Top tumor clonotypes rose in blood from baseline to 2 weeks post-radiation, then contracted by 4 weeks, suggesting transient expansion of tumor-resident clones.

The time point label, as the study defines it: blood 4 weeks post-SBRT, at nephrectomy. The sample's treatment or condition label, in plain terms: 15 Gy SBRT to primary tumor, nephrectomy 4 weeks later. The samples were drawn from a clinical trial, where primary renal cell carcinomas were treated with 15 Gy of stereotactic body radiation therapy and then removed by nephrectomy 4 weeks afterward. Serial peripheral blood from radiation-treated patients was sampled at baseline, 2 weeks and 4 weeks after SBRT to track tumor-enriched clonotypes. All patients had renal cell carcinoma with clear cell pathology. The QIAamp DNA Blood Mini Kit (Qiagen) was used to prepare genomic DNA for TCR sequencing. The analyses included just those samples that passed every quality control check. Comments on this clone: Its antigen has not been determined. Base qualities are not at hand, and no much larger clone is one base apart.

Cut back by 3 bases and 4 bases, the V and J ends lie 9 bases apart. From a lookup of the germline V gene, CDR1 and CDR2 are SQVTM and ANQGSEA. The CDR3 covers 12 residues, taking in both the cysteine and the phenylalanine. Solely the CDR3 DNA is kept, with 36 bases framed from the first base. The chain links TRBV29-1 with TRBJ2-5; no confident D gene assignment can be made. The TCR comes from a man aged 55 to 70 with renal cell carcinoma. The source material was blood, sampled from a patient whose treatment included radiotherapy and nephrectomy. The nucleotides read TGCAGCGTTGACGAAAGCAGAGAGACCCAGTACTTC. It is translated as CSVDESRETQYF.